This TCR beta chain was documented in a study of cytomegalovirus exposure and HLA in healthy donors. Study at large: Early on, a data release was issued that held approximately 78 million unique TCRs from HLA-typed donors. Study-level findings and limits: In most subjects, TCR beta sequences reportedly gave accurate predictions of HLA-A and HLA-B alleles. Rarity held for most TCR sequences, but there were some public TCRs that occurred in many donors.

The germline V gene encodes CDR1 SGHTA and CDR2 FQGNSA. The CDR3 extends over 15 amino acids. J was trimmed by 4 bases and V by 2 bases; bases with no gene match: 8. As for this clone: Its specificity is unknown.

Amplification used 60 Vbeta primers and 13 Jbeta primers. This table comes from immunoSEQ multiplex PCR, and its TCRdb copy is limited to in-frame clones, with some not included. The table has 90,000 to 120,000 clones, 82% seen once. Source material: PBMCs. The chain has TRBV7-2 and TRBJ2-7; 7 bases match TRBD2. The clonotype comes from a man aged 25 to 40 in good health and CMV-seropositive. CDR3 in DNA: TGTGCCAGCAGCTTACAGGGCGGGGGAGGTTACGAGCAGTACTTC. As protein: CASSLQGGGGYEQYF.